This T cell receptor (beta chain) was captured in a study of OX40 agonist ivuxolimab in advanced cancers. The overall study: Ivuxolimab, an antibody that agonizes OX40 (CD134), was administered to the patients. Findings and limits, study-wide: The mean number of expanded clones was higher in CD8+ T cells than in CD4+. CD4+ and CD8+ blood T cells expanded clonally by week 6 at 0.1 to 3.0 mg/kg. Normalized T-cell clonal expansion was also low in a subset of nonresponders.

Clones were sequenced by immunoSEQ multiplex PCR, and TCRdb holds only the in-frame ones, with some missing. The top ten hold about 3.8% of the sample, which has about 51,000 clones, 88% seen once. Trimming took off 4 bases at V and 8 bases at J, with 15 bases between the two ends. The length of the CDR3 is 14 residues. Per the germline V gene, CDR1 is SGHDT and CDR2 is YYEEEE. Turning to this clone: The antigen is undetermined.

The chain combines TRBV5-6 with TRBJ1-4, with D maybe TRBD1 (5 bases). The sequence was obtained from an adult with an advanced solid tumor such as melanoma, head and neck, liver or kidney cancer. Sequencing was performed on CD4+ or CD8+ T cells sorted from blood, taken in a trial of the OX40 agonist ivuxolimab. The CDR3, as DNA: TGTGCCAGCAGCCCTCAGGGTTATAGGGAAAAACTGTTTTTT. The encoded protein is CASSPQGYREKLFF.